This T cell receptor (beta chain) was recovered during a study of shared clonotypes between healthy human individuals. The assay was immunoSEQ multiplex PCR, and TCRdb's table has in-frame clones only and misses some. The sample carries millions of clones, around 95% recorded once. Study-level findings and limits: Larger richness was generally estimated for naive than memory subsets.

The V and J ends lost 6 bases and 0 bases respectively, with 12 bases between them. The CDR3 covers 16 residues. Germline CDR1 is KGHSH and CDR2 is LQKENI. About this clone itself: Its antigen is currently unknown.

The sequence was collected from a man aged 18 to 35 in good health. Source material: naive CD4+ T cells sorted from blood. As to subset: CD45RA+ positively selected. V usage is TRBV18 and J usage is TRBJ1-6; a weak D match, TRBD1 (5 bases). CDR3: CASSQTESSYNSPLHF. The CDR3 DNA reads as TGTGCCAGCTCCCAGACAGAGAGCTCCTATAATTCACCCCTCCACTTT. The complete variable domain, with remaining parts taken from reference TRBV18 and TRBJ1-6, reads NAGVMQNPRHLVRRRGQEARLRCSPMKGHSHVYWYRQLPEEGLKFMVYLQKENIIDESGMPKERFSAEFPKEGPSILRIQQVVRGDSAAYFCASSQTESSYNSPLHFGNGTRLTVT.